This T cell receptor (beta chain) was observed in a study of CD8+ T cells in alopecia areata. Study-wide context: Treated patients took oral tofacitinib at 5 to 10 mg twice daily.

Once RNA had been extracted, it was reverse transcribed into cDNA to act as the sequencing template. Sequenced by immunoSEQ multiplex PCR; TCRdb stores in-frame clones only, minus some. The sample contains 150,000 to 200,000 clones, less than 65% of which appear only once. In this sample, this clone turned up a few times. The length of the CDR3 is 14 residues. Trimming took 10 bases from V and 0 from J, leaving 15 bases between them. Germline CDR1 reads ENHRY; CDR2 reads SYGVKD. Treatment here: oral pan-JAK inhibitor, 5-10 mg twice daily. The chain carries TRBV10-3 and TRBJ1-2; D is possibly TRBD1 (6 bases). Sequenced material: CD4+ T cells sorted from blood, taken at week 24, from a patient treated with tofacitinib. The receptor was derived from a human donor with alopecia areata. The CDR3 protein is CATVRTEPNYGYTF. The DNA of the CDR3 is TGTGCCACCGTTCGGACAGAACCTAACTATGGCTACACCTTC.